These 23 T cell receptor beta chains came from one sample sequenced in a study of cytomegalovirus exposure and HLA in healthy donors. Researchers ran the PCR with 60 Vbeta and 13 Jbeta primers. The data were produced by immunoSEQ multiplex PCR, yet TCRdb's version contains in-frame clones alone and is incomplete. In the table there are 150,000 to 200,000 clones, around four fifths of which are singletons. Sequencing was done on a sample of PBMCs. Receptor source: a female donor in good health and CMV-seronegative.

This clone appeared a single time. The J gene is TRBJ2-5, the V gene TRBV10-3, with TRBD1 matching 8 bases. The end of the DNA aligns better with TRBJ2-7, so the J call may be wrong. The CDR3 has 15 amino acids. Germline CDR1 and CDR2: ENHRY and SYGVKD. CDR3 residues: CAISQTGALTYEQYF. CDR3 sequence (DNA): TGTGCCATCTCCCAGACAGGGGCGCTAACCTACGAGCAGTACTTC.

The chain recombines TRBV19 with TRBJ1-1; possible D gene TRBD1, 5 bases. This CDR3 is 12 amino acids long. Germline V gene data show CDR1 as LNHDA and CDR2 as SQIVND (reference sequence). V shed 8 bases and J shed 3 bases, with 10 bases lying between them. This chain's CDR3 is CASAQGYTEAFF. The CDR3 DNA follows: TGTGCCAGTGCCCAGGGTTACACTGAAGCTTTCTTT.

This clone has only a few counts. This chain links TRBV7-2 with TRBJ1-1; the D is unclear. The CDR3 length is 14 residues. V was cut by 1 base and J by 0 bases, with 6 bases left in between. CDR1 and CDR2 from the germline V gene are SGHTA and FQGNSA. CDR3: CASSLGPMNTEAFF. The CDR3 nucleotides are TGTGCCAGCAGCTTAGGGCCAATGAACACTGAAGCTTTCTTT.

Here the CDR3 DNA reads TGTGCCAGCAGCTGGGGGACAGGGGGTGCTTTCTTT. Translated, it gives CASSWGTGGAFF. The chain employs TRBV5-6 and TRBJ1-1; 11 bases line up with TRBD1. The V gene end was trimmed by 3 bases and the J gene end by 11 bases; junction bases not matched to a gene: 3. This CDR3 has 12 residues. The germline V gene encodes CDR1 SGHDT and CDR2 YYEEEE.

The CDR3 reads CASSGQGGQETQYF. Here the CDR3 DNA reads TGTGCCAGCAGTGGACAGGGAGGGCAAGAGACCCAGTACTTC. The V and J genes are TRBV6-6 and TRBJ2-5, with a weak D call TRBD1 (8 bases). Between the trimmed V and J ends, which lost 5 bases and 2 bases, there was a span of 12 bases. The length of the CDR3 is 14 residues. Germline CDR1 and CDR2: MNHNY and SVGAGI (reference sequence).

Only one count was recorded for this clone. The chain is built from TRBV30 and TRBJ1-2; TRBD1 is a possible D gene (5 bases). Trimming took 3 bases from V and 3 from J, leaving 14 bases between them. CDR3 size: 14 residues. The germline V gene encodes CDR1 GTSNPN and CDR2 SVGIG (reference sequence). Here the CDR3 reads CAWSGAGGYYGYTF. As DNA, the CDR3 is TGTGCCTGGAGCGGGGCCGGGGGTTACTATGGCTACACCTTC.

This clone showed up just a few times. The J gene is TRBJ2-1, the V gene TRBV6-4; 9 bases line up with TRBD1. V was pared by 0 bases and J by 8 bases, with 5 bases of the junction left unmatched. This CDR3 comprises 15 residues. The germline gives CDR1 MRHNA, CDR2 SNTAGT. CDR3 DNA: TGTGCCAGCAGTGACTCGAGAACAGGGGGCGATGAGCAGTTCTTC. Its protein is CASSDSRTGGDEQFF.

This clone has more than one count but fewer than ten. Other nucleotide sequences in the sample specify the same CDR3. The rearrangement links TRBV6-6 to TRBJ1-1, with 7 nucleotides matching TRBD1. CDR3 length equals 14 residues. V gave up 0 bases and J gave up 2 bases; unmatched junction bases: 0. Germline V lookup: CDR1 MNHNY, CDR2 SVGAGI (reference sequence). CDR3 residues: CASSYSGGNTEAFF. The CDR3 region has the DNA TGTGCCAGCAGTTACTCAGGGGGCAACACTGAAGCTTTCTTT.

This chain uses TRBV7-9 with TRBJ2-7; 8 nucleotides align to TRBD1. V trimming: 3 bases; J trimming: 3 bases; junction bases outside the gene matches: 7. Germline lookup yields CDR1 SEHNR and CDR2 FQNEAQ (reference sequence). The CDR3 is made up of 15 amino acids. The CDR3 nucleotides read TGTGCCAGCAGCTTCGGGACAGGATTAAACTACGAGCAGTACTTC. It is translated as CASSFGTGLNYEQYF. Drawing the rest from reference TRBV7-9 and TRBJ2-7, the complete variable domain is DTGVSQNPRHKITKRGQNVTFRCDPISEHNRLYWYRQTLGQGPEFLTYFQNEAQLEKSRLLSDRFSAERPKGSFSTLEIQRTEQGDSAMYLCASSFGTGLNYEQYFGPGTRLTVT.

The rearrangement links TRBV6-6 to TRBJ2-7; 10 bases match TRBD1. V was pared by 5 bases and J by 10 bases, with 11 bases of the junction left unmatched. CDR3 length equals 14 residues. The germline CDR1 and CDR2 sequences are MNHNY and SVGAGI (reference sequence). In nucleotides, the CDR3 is TGTGCCAGCAGTGACAGGGGGCTAGCGACCTTCCAGTACTTC. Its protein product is CASSDRGLATFQYF.

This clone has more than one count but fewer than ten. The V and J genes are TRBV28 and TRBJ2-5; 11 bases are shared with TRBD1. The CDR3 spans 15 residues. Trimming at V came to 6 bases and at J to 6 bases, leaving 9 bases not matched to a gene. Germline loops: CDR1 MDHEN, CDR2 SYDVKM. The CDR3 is CASRPRGTGGQTQYF. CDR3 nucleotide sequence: TGTGCCAGCAGACCCAGGGGGACAGGGGGTCAGACCCAGTACTTC. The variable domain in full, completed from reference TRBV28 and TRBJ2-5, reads DVKVTQSSRYLVKRTGEKVFLECVQDMDHENMFWYRQDPGLGLRLIYFSYDVKMKEKGDIPEGYSVSREKKERFSLILESASTNQTSMYLCASRPRGTGGQTQYFGPGTRLLVL.

The CDR3 is CASSLAYSRHPLREQYF. In DNA, the CDR3 is TGTGCCAGCAGCTTAGCCTACTCACGCCACCCCCTTCGCGAGCAGTACTTC. V gene TRBV7-2 combines with J gene TRBJ2-7; D call uncertain. V lost 0 bases and J lost 6, with 21 bases in between. This CDR3 region has 17 residues. Germline lookup yields CDR1 SGHTA and CDR2 FQGNSA.

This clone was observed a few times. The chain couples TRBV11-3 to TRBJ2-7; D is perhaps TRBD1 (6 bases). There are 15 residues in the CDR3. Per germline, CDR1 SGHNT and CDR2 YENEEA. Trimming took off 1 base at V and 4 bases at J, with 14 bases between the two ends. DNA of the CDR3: TGTGCCAGCAGCTTAGTCGGGGTAGGGGGATACGAGCAGTACTTC. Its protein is CASSLVGVGGYEQYF.

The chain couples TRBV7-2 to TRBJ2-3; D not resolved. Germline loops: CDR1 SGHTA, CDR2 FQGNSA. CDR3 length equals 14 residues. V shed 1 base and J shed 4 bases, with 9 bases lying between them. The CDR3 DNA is TGTGCCAGCAGCTTAGAAGTCTCAGCAGATACGCAGTATTTT. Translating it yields CASSLEVSADTQYF.

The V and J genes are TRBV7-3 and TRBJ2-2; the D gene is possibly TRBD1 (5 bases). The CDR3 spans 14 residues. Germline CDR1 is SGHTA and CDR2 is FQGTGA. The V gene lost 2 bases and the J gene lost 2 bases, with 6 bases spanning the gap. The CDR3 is CASSLQGNTGELFF. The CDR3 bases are TGTGCCAGCAGCTTACAGGGAAACACCGGGGAGCTGTTTTTT.

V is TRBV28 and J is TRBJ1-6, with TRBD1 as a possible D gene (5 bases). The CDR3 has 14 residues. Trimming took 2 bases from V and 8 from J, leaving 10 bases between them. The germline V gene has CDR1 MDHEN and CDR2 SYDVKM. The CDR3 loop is CASSLVGGDSPLHF. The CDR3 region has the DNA TGTGCCAGCAGTTTAGTGGGGGGTGATTCACCCCTCCACTTT.

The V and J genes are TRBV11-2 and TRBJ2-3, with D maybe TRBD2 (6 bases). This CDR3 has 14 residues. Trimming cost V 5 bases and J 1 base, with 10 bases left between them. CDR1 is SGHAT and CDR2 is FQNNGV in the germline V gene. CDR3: CASSPGGGTDTQYF. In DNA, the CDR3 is TGTGCCAGCAGCCCCGGCGGGGGCACAGATACGCAGTATTTT.

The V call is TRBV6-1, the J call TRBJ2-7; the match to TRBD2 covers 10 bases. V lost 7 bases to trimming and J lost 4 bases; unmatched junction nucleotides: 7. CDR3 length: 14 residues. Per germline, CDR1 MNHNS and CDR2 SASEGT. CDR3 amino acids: CASNAGTSDYEQYF. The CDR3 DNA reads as TGTGCCAGCAATGCCGGGACTAGCGATTACGAGCAGTACTTC.

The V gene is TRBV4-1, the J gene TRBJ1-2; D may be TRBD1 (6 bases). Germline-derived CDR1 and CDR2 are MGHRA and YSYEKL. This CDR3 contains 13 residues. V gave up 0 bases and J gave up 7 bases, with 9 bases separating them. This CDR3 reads CASSQDGGAGYTF. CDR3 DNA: TGCGCCAGCAGCCAAGATGGGGGGGCTGGCTACACCTTC.

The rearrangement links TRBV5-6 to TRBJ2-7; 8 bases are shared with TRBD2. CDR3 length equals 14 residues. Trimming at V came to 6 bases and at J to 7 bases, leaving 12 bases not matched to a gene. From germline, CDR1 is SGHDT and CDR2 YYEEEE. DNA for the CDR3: TGTGCCAGCACCCTTAGGGGACTAGTAAGGGAGCAGTACTTC. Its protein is CASTLRGLVREQYF.

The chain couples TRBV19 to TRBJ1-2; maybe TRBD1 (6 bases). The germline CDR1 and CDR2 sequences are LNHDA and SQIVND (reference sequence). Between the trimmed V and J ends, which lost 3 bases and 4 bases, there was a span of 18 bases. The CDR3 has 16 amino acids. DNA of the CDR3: TGTGCCAGTAGTATGAGGACAGTCTCACCCTCCTATGGCTACACCTTC. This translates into CASSMRTVSPSYGYTF.

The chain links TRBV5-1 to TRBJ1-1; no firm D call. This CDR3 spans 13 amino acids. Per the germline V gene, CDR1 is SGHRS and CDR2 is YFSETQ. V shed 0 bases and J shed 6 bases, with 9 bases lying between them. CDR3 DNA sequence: TGCGCCAGCAGCTTGGTCGGGTCAGCTGAAGCTTTCTTT. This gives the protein CASSLVGSAEAFF.

The CDR3 region is CASSLTGLQGEQYF. In nucleotides, the CDR3 is TGTGCCAGCAGCTTAACAGGGCTCCAAGGCGAGCAGTACTTC. V is TRBV7-8 and J is TRBJ2-7, with D maybe TRBD1 (6 bases). CDR1 and CDR2 from the germline V gene are SGHVS and FQNEAQ. This CDR3 region has 14 residues. The V gene lost 2 bases and the J gene lost 6 bases, with 14 bases spanning the gap.